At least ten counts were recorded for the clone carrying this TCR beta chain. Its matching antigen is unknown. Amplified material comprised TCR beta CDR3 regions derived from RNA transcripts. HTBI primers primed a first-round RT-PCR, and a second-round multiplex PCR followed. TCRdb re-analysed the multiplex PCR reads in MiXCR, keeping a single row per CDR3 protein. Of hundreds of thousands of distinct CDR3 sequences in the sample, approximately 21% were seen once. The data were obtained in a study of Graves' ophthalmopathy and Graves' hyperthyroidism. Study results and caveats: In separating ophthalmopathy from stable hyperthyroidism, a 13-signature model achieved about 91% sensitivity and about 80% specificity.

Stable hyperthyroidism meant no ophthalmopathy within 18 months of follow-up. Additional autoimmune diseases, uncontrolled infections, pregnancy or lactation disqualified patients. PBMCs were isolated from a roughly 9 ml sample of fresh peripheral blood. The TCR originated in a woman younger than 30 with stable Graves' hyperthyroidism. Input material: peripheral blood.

The CDR3 DNA sequence: TGTGCCAGTACCGACAGGGGAGCAGGGGAGCAGTACTTC. It translates to CASTDRGAGEQYF. The chain has TRBV28 and TRBJ2-7; 8 bases line up with TRBD1. Germline V gene lookup returns CDR1 MDHEN and CDR2 SYDVKM. The V and J ends lost 9 bases and 7 bases, in that order; junction bases with no gene match: 11. The CDR3 runs 13 residues.